These 28 T cell receptor beta chains were sequenced from one sample in a study of T cells after yellow fever vaccination. From the 5' RACE reads, TCRdb called clonotypes with MiXCR, one entry per CDR3 protein. Of around 260,000 distinct CDR3 sequences listed, around 5.3% were seen once; the top ten hold around 3.3%. This specimen was CD4+ T cells sorted from PBMCs, taken on the day of the yellow fever booster vaccination. Every receptor here comes from a man aged 18 to 29 who received the YFV17D yellow fever vaccine.

This clonotype was observed at least ten times. The rearrangement links TRBV6-2 or TRBV6-3 to TRBJ1-2; D not resolved. This CDR3 region has 14 residues. Germline V gene lookup returns CDR1 MNHEY and CDR2 SVGEGT. Trimming removed 5 bases at V and 1 base at J, with 11 bases between. The CDR3 DNA sequence: TGTGCCAGCAGTCCGAGGGCTATTAACTATGGCTACACCTTC. This encodes CASSPRAINYGYTF.

This clonotype occurred a few times. The J gene is TRBJ2-3, the V gene TRBV24-1; D possibly matches TRBD1 or TRBD2 (6 bases each). The CDR3 runs to 13 residues. The germline gives CDR1 KGHDR, CDR2 SFDVKD. Trimming cost V 4 bases and J 4 bases, with 8 bases left between them. CDR3 in amino acids: CATSEGGADTQYF. The CDR3 DNA reads as TGTGCCACCAGTGAGGGGGGCGCAGATACGCAGTATTTT.

Many counts were recorded for this clonotype. The rearrangement uses TRBV11-2 and TRBJ1-1; no reliable D call. This CDR3 contains 13 residues. The ends were cut back, 3 bases at V and 3 bases at J, with 8 bases in the middle. From germline, CDR1 is SGHAT and CDR2 FQNNGV. CDR3 in DNA: TGTGCCAGCAGCTTTCGGGTTGACACTGAAGCTTTCTTT. The encoded protein is CASSFRVDTEAFF.

This clonotype was seen many times. CDR3 DNA: TGTGCCACCAGCAGGGTCGGGGGAGAGACCCAGTACTTC. This translates into CATSRVGGETQYF. V and J are TRBV15 and TRBJ2-5; tentative D call: TRBD2 (6 bases). CDR1 and CDR2 from the germline V gene are LNHNV and YYDKDF (reference sequence). The CDR3 contains 13 residues. V lost 3 bases and J lost 4, with 9 bases in between.

This clonotype was counted a few times. This chain links TRBV7-2 with TRBJ1-4; 7 bases match TRBD1. The CDR3 loop spans 14 amino acids. Trimming removed 6 bases from V and 6 bases from J; junction bases left unmatched: 7. Looked up from germline, CDR1 is SGHTA and CDR2 is FQGNSA. The CDR3 region has the DNA TGTGCCAGCAGTTTCGACAGGGAATATGAAAAACTGTTTTTT. It codes for CASSFDREYEKLFF.

This clonotype was found a few times. The chain combines TRBV5-4 with TRBJ2-6, with 9 bases fitting TRBD1. CDR1 and CDR2 from the germline V gene are SGHNT and YYREEE (reference sequence). The CDR3 is 17 amino acids. J lost 0 bases, V lost 3 bases, and 4 bases had no gene match. CDR3 in DNA: TGTGCCAGCAGCTCTCCGGGACAGGGCTCTGGGGCCAACGTCCTGACTTTC. Its protein product is CASSSPGQGSGANVLTF.

This clonotype showed up many times. The genes are TRBV20-1 and TRBJ2-5; D gene unclear. Trimming cost V 8 bases and J 5 bases, with 12 bases left between them. Germline CDR1 reads DFQATT; CDR2 reads SNEGSKA (reference sequence). CDR3 length: 11 amino acids. The CDR3 DNA is TGCAGTCCAAGAGAATGGGAGACCCAGTACTTC. This sequence encodes CSPREWETQYF.

The sample holds many counts of this clonotype. V is TRBV7-2 and J is TRBJ2-5, with unresolved D. CDR3 length: 12 amino acids. V lost 3 bases and J 4 bases, leaving 6 bases between the germline ends. Germline V CDR1 and CDR2: SGHTA, FQGNSA. The CDR3, as DNA: TGTGCCAGCAGCTTCGCCCGAGAGACCCAGTACTTC. Its protein is CASSFARETQYF.

Ten or more counts support this clonotype. The chain recombines TRBV6-6 with TRBJ1-1; the D is unclear. The CDR3 spans 13 residues. The germline V and J ends were trimmed by 6 bases and 1 base, with 9 bases remaining between them. Looked up from germline, CDR1 is MNHNY and CDR2 is SVGAGI (reference sequence). The CDR3 loop is CASSLPGNTEAFF. Here the CDR3 DNA reads TGTGCCAGCAGCCTCCCAGGGAACACTGAAGCTTTCTTT.

The chain uses TRBV3-1 and TRBJ2-4; either TRBD1 or TRBD2 may supply D (5 bases each). The CDR3 has 16 residues. Germline V gene data show CDR1 as LGHDT and CDR2 as YNNKEL (reference sequence). V was clipped by 1 base and J by 0 bases, with 10 bases between them. The DNA of the CDR3 is TGTGCCAGCAGCCAAGGGGGGTATCTAGCCAAAAACATTCAGTACTTC. Its protein is CASSQGGYLAKNIQYF.

This clonotype was seen repeatedly, ten times or more. This chain joins TRBV10-1 and TRBJ2-3; D is unresolved. Trimming took 2 bases from V and 2 from J, leaving 8 bases between them. Germline loops: CDR1 WNHNN, CDR2 SYGVQD (reference sequence). The CDR3 consists of 14 residues. The CDR3 DNA sequence: TGCGCCAGCAGTGAGAACATGATCACAGATACGCAGTATTTT. It translates to CASSENMITDTQYF.

The gene calls are TRBV25-1 and TRBJ1-6, with 10 bases that match TRBD1. The CDR3 runs 15 residues. Per the germline V gene, CDR1 is MGHDK and CDR2 is SYGVNS. After removal of 8 bases from V and 7 bases from J, the junction contained 8 bases not matched to a gene. CDR3 loop: CASALADRGNSPLHF. The CDR3 DNA reads TGTGCCAGCGCCCTTGCGGACAGGGGGAATTCACCCCTCCACTTT.

This clonotype was picked up a small number of times. The chain carries TRBV14 and TRBJ2-1; TRBD2 is a possible D gene (6 bases). The V gene lost 3 bases and the J gene lost 10 bases, with 28 bases spanning the gap. Germline V gene data show CDR1 as SGHDN and CDR2 as FVKESK. The CDR3 is 18 amino acids. CDR3 residues: CASSQGDLGGAVREEQFF. The CDR3 nucleotides are TGTGCCAGCAGCCAGGGAGATTTAGGCGGGGCCGTCCGGGAGGAGCAGTTCTTC.

The rearrangement links TRBV19 to TRBJ1-6; 8 nucleotides agree with TRBD1. With V trimmed by 4 bases and J by 8 bases, 4 bases remained unmatched. The length of the CDR3 is 14 residues. Germline V gene lookup returns CDR1 LNHDA and CDR2 SQIVND (reference sequence). The CDR3, as DNA: TGTGCCAGTAGTACTCAGGGGGCCCATTCACCCCTCCACTTT. Encoded protein: CASSTQGAHSPLHF.

In its sample, this clonotype was seen many times. The chain combines TRBV7-2 with TRBJ2-5, with TRBD2 as a possible D gene (6 bases). Deletions cut 4 bases from V and 2 bases from J, with 8 bases between. Germline V gives CDR1 SGHTA, CDR2 FQGNSA. The CDR3 runs 13 residues. CDR3 loop: CASSWLAQETQYF. The CDR3 nucleotides are TGTGCCAGCAGCTGGCTAGCGCAAGAGACCCAGTACTTC.

The chain recombines TRBV23-1 with TRBJ1-5; D possibly corresponds to TRBD1 (6 bases). TRBV23-1 qualifies as an ORF whose function is uncertain. Between the trimmed V and J ends, which lost 4 bases and 6 bases, there was a span of 16 bases. The CDR3 has 15 residues. DNA of the CDR3: TGCGCCAGCAGTCGTGTACAGGGCTACCGTCAGCCCCAGCATTTT. Its protein is CASSRVQGYRQPQHF.

The J gene is TRBJ2-5, the V gene TRBV2, with D maybe TRBD1 (5 bases). Per germline, CDR1 SNHLY and CDR2 FYNNEI. V lost 6 bases and J lost 2, with 16 bases in between. The CDR3 consists of 15 residues. CDR3 protein: CASSQGDFRQETQYF. CDR3 sequence (DNA): TGTGCCAGCAGCCAAGGGGATTTCCGGCAAGAGACCCAGTACTTC. The full variable domain, in which reference TRBV2 and TRBJ2-5 provide the parts outside the CDR3, is EPEVTQTPSHQVTQMGQEVILRCVPISNHLYFYWYRQILGQKVEFLVSFYNNEISEKSEIFDDQFSVERPDGSNFTLKIRSTKLEDSAMYFCASSQGDFRQETQYFGPGTRLLVL.

The chain employs TRBV9 and TRBJ2-2, with a weak D call TRBD2 (7 bases). The germline V gene has CDR1 SGDLS and CDR2 YYNGEE. Trimming pared 8 bases from V and 0 bases from J, leaving 11 bases between. The CDR3 has 14 residues. CDR3: CASRGASNTGELFF. The CDR3 nucleotides are TGTGCCAGTCGGGGGGCCTCGAACACCGGGGAGCTGTTTTTT.

This clonotype occurred a few times. The V gene is TRBV6-1, the J gene TRBJ2-5, with 7 bases aligning to TRBD2. The CDR3 length is 12 residues. Germline CDR1 is MNHNS and CDR2 is SASEGT. Unmatched junction bases numbered 3, after V lost 6 bases and J lost 5 bases. CDR3 amino acids: CASSWGGETQYF. CDR3 DNA: TGTGCCAGCAGCTGGGGGGGGGAGACCCAGTACTTC.

This clonotype occurred a few times. The J gene is TRBJ2-3, the V gene TRBV12-3 or TRBV12-4; no reliable D call. The CDR3 contains 12 residues. V was pared by 6 bases and J by 14 bases, with 18 bases between. The CDR3: CASRPRIRSLYF. The CDR3 nucleotides read TGTGCCAGCAGGCCTCGAATCCGTAGTCTGTATTTT.

The sample holds many counts of this clonotype. In nucleotides, the CDR3 is TGTGCCAGCAGCGTCCGACAGGGGACTTCACCCCTCCACTTT. Amino acids: CASSVRQGTSPLHF. V usage is TRBV9 and J usage is TRBJ1-6; 8 bases are a match to TRBD1. The trim removed 2 bases at V and 9 bases at J, leaving 4 bases unmatched. The CDR3 has 14 amino acids. In germline, CDR1 is SGDLS, CDR2 YYNGEE.

This clonotype was found a few times. The V and J genes are TRBV7-2 and TRBJ1-2, with no clear D. The V end lost 0 bases, the J end lost 5 bases, and 22 bases lay between the germline ends. Germline lookup yields CDR1 SGHTA and CDR2 FQGNSA. The CDR3 is made up of 18 amino acids. CDR3 protein: CASSLAPERVPGGYGYTF. The DNA for the CDR3 is TGTGCCAGCAGCTTAGCCCCGGAGAGGGTGCCGGGTGGGTATGGCTACACCTTC.

This clonotype was counted only a few times. The rearrangement uses TRBV27 and TRBJ2-7, with D possibly being TRBD2 (5 bases). The length of the CDR3 is 15 residues. Deletions cut 3 bases from V and 3 bases from J, with 15 bases between. CDR1 is MNHEY, CDR2 SMNVEV, per germline (reference sequence). CDR3 nucleotides: TGTGCCAGCAGTTTGAGGGTTCCTGGTTACTACGAGCAGTACTTC. Translating gives CASSLRVPGYYEQYF.

This chain connects TRBV5-1 to TRBJ1-6; D possibly corresponds to TRBD1 (6 bases). Germline V CDR1 and CDR2: SGHRS, YFSETQ. With 1 base removed from V and 8 bases from J, the gap between germline ends came to 13 bases. The CDR3 spans 15 residues. The CDR3 DNA reads TGCGCCAGCAGCTTGTGGGACAACGACGATTCACCCCTCCACTTT. Amino acid sequence: CASSLWDNDDSPLHF.

This clonotype was seen many times. The chain links TRBV12-3 or TRBV12-4 to TRBJ2-1; D unresolved. The CDR3 length is 12 residues. Trimming shortened V by 6 bases and J by 4 bases, and 7 bases separated the two germline ends. The CDR3 nucleotides are TGTGCCAGCAGCCCTACTTACAATGAGCAGTTCTTC. Its protein is CASSPTYNEQFF.

This clonotype was counted ten times or more. The J gene is TRBJ2-5, the V gene TRBV10-2; the D gene is possibly TRBD2 (6 bases). The germline CDR1 and CDR2 sequences are WSHSY and SAAADI. This CDR3 spans 14 amino acids. Trimming stripped 6 bases from V and 4 bases from J, with 15 bases between. CDR3 bases: TGCGCCAGCAGGGATCTAAAGCGGGCAGAGACCCAGTACTTC. Protein: CASRDLKRAETQYF.

This clonotype showed up many times. The V gene is TRBV12-3 or TRBV12-4, the J gene TRBJ2-7; no clear D gene. The CDR3 runs to 11 residues. Trimming left V 3 bases short and J 9 bases short, with 9 bases between. The CDR3 region is CASSFEYGQYF. CDR3 nucleotide sequence: TGTGCCAGCAGTTTTGAATATGGGCAGTACTTC.

This clonotype was counted only a few times. This rearrangement joins TRBV30 to TRBJ2-1, with 9 bases lining up with TRBD2. Per germline, CDR1 GTSNPN and CDR2 SVGIG (reference sequence). The CDR3 is 15 residues long. The junction had 13 bases not matched to a gene; V was cut back by 4 bases and J by 9 bases. The CDR3 nucleotides are TGTGCCTGGACCCCAGCTAGCGGGGCTACTGGTGAGCAGTTCTTC. Translation gives CAWTPASGATGEQFF.